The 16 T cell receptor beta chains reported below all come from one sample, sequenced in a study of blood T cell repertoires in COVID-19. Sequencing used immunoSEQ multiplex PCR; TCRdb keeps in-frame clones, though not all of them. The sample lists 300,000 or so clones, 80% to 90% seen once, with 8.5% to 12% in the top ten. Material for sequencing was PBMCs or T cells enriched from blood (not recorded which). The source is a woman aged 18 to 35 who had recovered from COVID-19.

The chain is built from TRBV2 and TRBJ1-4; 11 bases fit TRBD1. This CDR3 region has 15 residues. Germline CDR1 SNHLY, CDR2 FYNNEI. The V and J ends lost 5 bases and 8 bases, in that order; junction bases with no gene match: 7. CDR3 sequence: CASSPGTGGGEKLFF. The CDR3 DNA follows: TGTGCCAGCAGTCCCGGGACAGGGGGTGGCGAAAAACTGTTTTTT.

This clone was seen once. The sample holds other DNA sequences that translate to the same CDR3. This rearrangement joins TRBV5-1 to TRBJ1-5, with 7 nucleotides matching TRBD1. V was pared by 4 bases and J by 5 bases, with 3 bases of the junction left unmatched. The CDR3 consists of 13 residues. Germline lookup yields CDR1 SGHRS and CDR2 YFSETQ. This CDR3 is CASSLDRDQPQHF. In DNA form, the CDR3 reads TGCGCCAGCAGCCTTGACAGGGATCAGCCCCAGCATTTT.

This CDR3 is CASSRNDRGPKYNEQFF. Written as DNA, the CDR3 is TGTGCCAGCAGCCGTAACGACAGGGGGCCGAAGTACAATGAGCAGTTCTTC. The chain links TRBV3-1 (or the pseudogene TRBV3-2) to TRBJ2-1, with 10 bases aligning to TRBD1. Unmatched junction bases numbered 10, after V lost 4 bases and J lost 4 bases. This CDR3 is built from 17 residues. Looked up from germline, CDR1 is LGHDT and CDR2 is YNNKEL (reference sequence).

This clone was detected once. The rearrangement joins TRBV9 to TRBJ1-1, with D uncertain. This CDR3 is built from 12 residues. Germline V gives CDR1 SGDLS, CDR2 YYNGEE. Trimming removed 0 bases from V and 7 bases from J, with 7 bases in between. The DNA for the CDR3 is TGTGCCAGCAGCGTAGCCCCAGATGAAGCTTTCTTT. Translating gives CASSVAPDEAFF. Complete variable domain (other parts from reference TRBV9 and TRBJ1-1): DSGVTQTPKHLITATGQRVTLRCSPRSGDLSVYWYQQSLDQGLQFLIQYYNGEERAKGNILERFSAQQFPDLHSELNLSSLELGDSALYFCASSVAPDEAFFGQGTRLTVV.

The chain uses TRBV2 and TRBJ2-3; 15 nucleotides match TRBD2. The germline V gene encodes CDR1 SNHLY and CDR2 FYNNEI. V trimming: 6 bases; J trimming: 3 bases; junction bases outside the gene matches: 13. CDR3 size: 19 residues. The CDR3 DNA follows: TGTGCCAGCAGCCCCGAGAGTGGACTAGCGGGAGGGCCGACAGATACGCAGTATTTT. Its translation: CASSPESGLAGGPTDTQYF.

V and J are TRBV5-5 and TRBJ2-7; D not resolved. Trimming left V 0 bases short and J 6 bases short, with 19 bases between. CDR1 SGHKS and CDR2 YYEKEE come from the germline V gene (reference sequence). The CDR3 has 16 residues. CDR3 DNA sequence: TGTGCCAGCAGCTTGGACACGCTAGAAGCCCTACGCGAGCAGTACTTC. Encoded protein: CASSLDTLEALREQYF.

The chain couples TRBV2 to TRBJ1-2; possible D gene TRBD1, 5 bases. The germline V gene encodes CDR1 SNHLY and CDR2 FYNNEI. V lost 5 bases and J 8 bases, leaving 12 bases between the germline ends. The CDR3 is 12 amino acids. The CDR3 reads CASSRDSRGYTF. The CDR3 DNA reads TGTGCCAGCAGTCGTGACAGCCGAGGCTACACCTTC.

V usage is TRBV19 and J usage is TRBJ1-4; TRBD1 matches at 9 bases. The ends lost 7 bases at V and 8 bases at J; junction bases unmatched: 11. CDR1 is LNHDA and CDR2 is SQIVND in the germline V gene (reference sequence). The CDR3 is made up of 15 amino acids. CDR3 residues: CASMNAGTGIEKLFF. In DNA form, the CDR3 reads TGTGCCAGTATGAATGCCGGGACAGGGATAGAAAAACTGTTTTTT. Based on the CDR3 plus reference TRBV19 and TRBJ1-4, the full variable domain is DGGITQSPKYLFRKEGQNVTLSCEQNLNHDAMYWYRQDPGQGLRLIYYSQIVNDFQKGDIAEGYSVSREKKESFPLTVTSAQKNPTAFYLCASMNAGTGIEKLFFGSGTQLSVL.

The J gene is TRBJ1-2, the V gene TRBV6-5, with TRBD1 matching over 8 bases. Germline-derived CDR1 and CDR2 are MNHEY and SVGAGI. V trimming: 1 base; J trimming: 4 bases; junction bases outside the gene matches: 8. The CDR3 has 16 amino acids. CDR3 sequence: CASSYYLTQGAYGYTF. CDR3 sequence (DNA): TGTGCCAGCAGTTACTACTTAACGCAGGGGGCCTATGGCTACACCTTC.

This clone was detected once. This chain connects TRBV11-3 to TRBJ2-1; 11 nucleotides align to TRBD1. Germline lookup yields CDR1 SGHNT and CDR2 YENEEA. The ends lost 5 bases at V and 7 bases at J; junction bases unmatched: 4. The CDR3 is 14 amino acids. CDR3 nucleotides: TGTGCCAGCAGCCCAGGGACAGGGGGAAATGAGCAGTTCTTC. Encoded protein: CASSPGTGGNEQFF.

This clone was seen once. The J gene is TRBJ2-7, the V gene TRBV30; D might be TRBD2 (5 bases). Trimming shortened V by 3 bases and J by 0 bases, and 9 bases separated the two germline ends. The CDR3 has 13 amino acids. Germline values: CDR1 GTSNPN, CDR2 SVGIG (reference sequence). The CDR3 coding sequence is TGTGCCTGGAGACCGGGAAACTCCTACGAGCAGTACTTC. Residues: CAWRPGNSYEQYF.

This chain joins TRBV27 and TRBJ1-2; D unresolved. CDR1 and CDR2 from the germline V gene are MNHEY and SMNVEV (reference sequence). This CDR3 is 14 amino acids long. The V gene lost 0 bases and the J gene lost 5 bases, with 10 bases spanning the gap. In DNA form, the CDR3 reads TGTGCCAGCAGTTTATCGATGGCAGGATATGGCTACACCTTC. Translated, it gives CASSLSMAGYGYTF.

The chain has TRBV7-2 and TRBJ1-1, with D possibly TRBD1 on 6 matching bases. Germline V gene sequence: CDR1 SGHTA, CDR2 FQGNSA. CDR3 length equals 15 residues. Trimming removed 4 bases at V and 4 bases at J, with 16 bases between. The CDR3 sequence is CASSWRGGRATEAFF. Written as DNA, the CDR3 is TGTGCCAGCAGCTGGCGGGGGGGCCGGGCCACTGAAGCTTTCTTT.

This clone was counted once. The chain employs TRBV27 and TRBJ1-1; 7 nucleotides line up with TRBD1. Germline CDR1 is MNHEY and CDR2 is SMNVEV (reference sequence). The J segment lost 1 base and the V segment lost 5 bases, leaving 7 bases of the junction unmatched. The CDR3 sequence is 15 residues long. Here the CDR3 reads CASSQRGLGNTEAFF. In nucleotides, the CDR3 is TGTGCCAGCAGTCAAAGGGGGCTAGGGAACACTGAAGCTTTCTTT.

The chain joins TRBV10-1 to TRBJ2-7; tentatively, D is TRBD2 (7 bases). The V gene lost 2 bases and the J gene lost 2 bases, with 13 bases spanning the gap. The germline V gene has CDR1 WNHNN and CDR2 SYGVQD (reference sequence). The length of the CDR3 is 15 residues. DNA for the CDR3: TGCGCCAGCAGTGAGGGGGGGGCCCCGGCCTACGAGCAGTACTTC. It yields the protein CASSEGGAPAYEQYF.

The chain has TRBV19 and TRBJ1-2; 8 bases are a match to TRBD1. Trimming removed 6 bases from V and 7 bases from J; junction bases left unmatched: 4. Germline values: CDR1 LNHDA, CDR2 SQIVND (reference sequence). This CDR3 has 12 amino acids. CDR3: CASRRTGLGYTF. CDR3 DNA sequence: TGTGCCAGTAGACGGACAGGGCTTGGCTACACCTTC.